What follows is one TCR beta chain and its context. This clone's antigen is unknown. It has no much larger one-base neighbor in the sample; base qualities were not kept. The immunoSEQ Assay, which uses bias-controlled multiplex PCR amplification of genomic DNA, was used to profile TCRbeta CDR3 regions. Turning to the authors' computational methods: The absolute abundance of each unique TCRbeta CDR3 region was quantified after sequences were collapsed and filtered. Differential abundance was tested with two models: a binomial (Fisher-equivalent) model and a beta-binomial model that adds time-dependent variance fitted from healthy donors. Any clone with fewer than 5 combined templates was excluded, and a clone was called differentially abundant if its Benjamini-Hochberg FDR was below 0.01. The form v = (b*log(k)+a)^2 was used to model beta-binomial variance as a function of total template count across the two samples. TCRdb holds this immuneACCESS table with in-frame rearrangements only. Some clones are missing; in checked studies, unresolved V genes explain under half, and the rest has no known cause. D and trimming were read from the DNA, whereas the V and J calls and clone size are those reported in that table. The sample profile shows more than 90,000 clones; roughly 87% of them were found once. About 18% of the sample is held by the ten biggest clonotypes.

This entry is derived from a study of identifying expanded T cells in peripheral blood (dated by TCRdb to between 2019 and 2020). Study-level background: Four technical replicates, made by sequencing separate aliquots from the same pool of genomic DNA, were compared pairwise.

No immune events, such as infections, were documented for the healthy donors during the collection period. Time-dependent variance in a beta-binomial model of T-cell clone differential abundance was calibrated using healthy-donor blood repertoires as a training cohort. The training cohort included some ten healthy donors, of whom 3 were female and 7 were male. Donor ages ranged from roughly 25 to 65 years, with an average of about 40 years. Obtained from a commercial supplier, whole blood was collected from each healthy donor at three time points set around two weeks apart. Genomic DNA was extracted from unsorted whole blood for immunosequencing. The CDR3 holds 15 amino acids from the cysteine to the phenylalanine. Of the read, only the CDR3 DNA is kept; its 45 bases are in frame from base 1. In the germline V gene (reference sequence), CDR1 corresponds to LNHDA and CDR2 to SQIVND. Germline trimming amounts to 7 bases on V and 5 bases on J, with 13 as the count of junction bases outside the gene matches.

Overall study results and their limits: For all healthy donors, the variance in clone template counts between roughly 2-week samples rose significantly as total template count increased. The binomial model flagged around 1.3 differentially abundant clones between technical replicates, compared with about 16.4 over about two weeks and 19 over four weeks. The authors expected that over much longer intervals, such as months to years, biological variance in healthy repertoires might increase even further. Across all healthy-donor time intervals, the beta-binomial model significantly cut both the number of clones called differentially abundant and the false-positive rate.

The receptor was isolated from a person aged 18-69 years in good health. Sequencing was done on a sample of blood. The sequence is built from TRBV19 and TRBJ1-1; a stretch of 7 junction bases matches TRBD1. DNA sequence: TGTGCCAGTACTCCCAGACAGGGAAGTGGGACTGAAGCTTTCTTT. It is translated as CASTPRQGSGTEAFF. Extended through the reference TRBV19 and TRBJ1-1 proteins, this CDR3 yields the full variable domain: DGGITQSPKYLFRKEGQNVTLSCEQNLNHDAMYWYRQDPGQGLRLIYYSQIVNDFQKGDIAEGYSVSREKKESFPLTVTSAQKNPTAFYLCASTPRQGSGTEAFFGQGTRLTVV.